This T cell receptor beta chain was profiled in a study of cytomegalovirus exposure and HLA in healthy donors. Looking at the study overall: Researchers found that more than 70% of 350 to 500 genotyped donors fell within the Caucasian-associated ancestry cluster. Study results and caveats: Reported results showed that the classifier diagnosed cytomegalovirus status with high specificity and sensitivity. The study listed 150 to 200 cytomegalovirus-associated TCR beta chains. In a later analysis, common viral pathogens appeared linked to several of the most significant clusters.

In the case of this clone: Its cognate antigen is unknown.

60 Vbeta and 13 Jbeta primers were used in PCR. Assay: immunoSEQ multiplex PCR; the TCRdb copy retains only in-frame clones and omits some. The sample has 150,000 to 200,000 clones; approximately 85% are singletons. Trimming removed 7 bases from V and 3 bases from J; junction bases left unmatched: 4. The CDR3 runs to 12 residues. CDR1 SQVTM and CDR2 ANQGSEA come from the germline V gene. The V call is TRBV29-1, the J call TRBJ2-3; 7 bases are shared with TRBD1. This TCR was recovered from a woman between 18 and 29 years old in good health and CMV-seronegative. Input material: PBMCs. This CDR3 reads CSARTGTDTQYF. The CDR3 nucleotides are TGCAGCGCACGGACAGGAACAGATACGCAGTATTTT.